This T cell receptor (beta chain) came from a study of early T cells in non-severe SARS-CoV-2 infection. Overall study: Sequencing input comprised bulk RNA from unsorted whole blood; chain pairing was not available. Notes on the study in general: Using VDJdb, the matching emphasized anti-spike CD8 responses while missing private and CD4 specificities.

This clonotype was counted between two and nine times. What it binds is unknown. Germline V CDR1 and CDR2: SGHAT, FQNNGV. Trimming left V 0 bases short and J 4 bases short, with 3 bases between. The CDR3 consists of 13 residues. Each cDNA molecule carried a unique molecular identifier. TCRdb ran MiXCR on the 5' RACE reads and lists one entry per CDR3 protein. The table records some 120,000 distinct CDR3 sequences, about 15% of them present only once. Sequencing was carried out using whole blood. The chain couples TRBV11-2 to TRBJ1-4; D gene unclear. The receptor's source is an adult who was a healthcare worker with PCR-confirmed SARS-CoV-2 infection or an uninfected control (not recorded which). The CDR3 nucleotides are TGTGCCAGCAGCTTAGAGCGTAATGAAAAACTGTTTTTT. Protein: CASSLERNEKLFF.